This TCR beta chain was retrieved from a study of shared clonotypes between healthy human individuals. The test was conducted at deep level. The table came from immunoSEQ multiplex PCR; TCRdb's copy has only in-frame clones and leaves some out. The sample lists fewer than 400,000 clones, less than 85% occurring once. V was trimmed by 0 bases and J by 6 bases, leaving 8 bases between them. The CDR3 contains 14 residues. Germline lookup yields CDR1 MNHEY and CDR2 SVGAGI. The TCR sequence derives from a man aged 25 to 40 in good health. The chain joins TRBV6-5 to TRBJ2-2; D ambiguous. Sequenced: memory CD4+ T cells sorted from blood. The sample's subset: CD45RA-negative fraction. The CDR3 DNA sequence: TGTGCCAGCAGTTACTCGAAGGGTCCCGGGGAGCTGTTTTTT. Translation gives CASSYSKGPGELFF.